The next 27 T cell receptor beta chains were all read from a single sample in a study of shared clonotypes between healthy human individuals. Profiled with immunoSEQ multiplex PCR; TCRdb holds only in-frame clones, not every one. The table lists around 2.5 million clones, under 95% of them singletons. The sample comprised naive CD4+ T cells from PBMCs. Subset in this sample: CD45RA+ positively selected. The receptors here all came from a man aged 18 to 30 in good health. Some clones in this sample may be carry-over from other donors' samples.

This CDR3 reads CASSPGGDRDEKLFF. The CDR3 DNA is TGTGCCAGCAGCCCCGGAGGGGACCGGGATGAAAAACTGTTTTTT. The genes are TRBV11-3 and TRBJ1-4, with D possibly TRBD1 on 5 matching bases. This CDR3 has 15 residues. With 5 bases removed from V and 6 bases from J, the gap between germline ends came to 16 bases. Germline CDR1 is SGHNT and CDR2 is YENEEA.

This clone was seen only a few times. The DNA for the CDR3 is TGTGCCAGCAGCGTGGACACAGCGAACACTGAAGCTTTCTTT. This gives the protein CASSVDTANTEAFF. The chain combines TRBV5-8 with TRBJ1-1; D is possibly TRBD1 (5 bases). This CDR3 has 14 residues. The V and J ends lost 4 bases and 1 base respectively, with 11 bases between them. The germline CDR1 and CDR2 sequences are SGHTS and YDEGEE.

This clone was seen only once. The chain uses TRBV27 and TRBJ2-1, with D unclear. Germline V CDR1 and CDR2: MNHEY, SMNVEV (reference sequence). V was pared by 10 bases and J by 0 bases, with 13 bases between. The CDR3 totals 14 residues. The CDR3 region has the DNA TGTGCCACCTGGCGCAGCCGCTCCTACAATGAGCAGTTCTTC. This sequence encodes CATWRSRSYNEQFF.

This clone was found a few times. V gene TRBV28 combines with J gene TRBJ1-1, with unresolved D. The germline V gene encodes CDR1 MDHEN and CDR2 SYDVKM. The ends were cut back, 7 bases at V and 1 base at J, with 13 bases in the middle. The CDR3 covers 14 residues. In DNA form, the CDR3 reads TGTGCCAGCAAAAAGGACGGAGAGAACACTGAAGCTTTCTTT. Translation gives CASKKDGENTEAFF.

The CDR3 nucleotides are TGTGCCAGCAGCGGCGGACTAGCGAGAAGCACAGATACGCAGTATTTT. Protein product: CASSGGLARSTDTQYF. This chain connects TRBV9 to TRBJ2-3; 9 bases line up with TRBD2. V lost 3 bases to trimming and J lost 0 bases; unmatched junction nucleotides: 5. This CDR3 region has 16 residues. The V gene's germline CDR1 is SGDLS and CDR2 YYNGEE.

The genes are TRBV7-3 and TRBJ2-1; TRBD1 matches at 8 bases. V lost 5 bases and J lost 4; bases outside the gene matches: 7. Germline V CDR1 and CDR2: SGHTA, FQGTGA. This CDR3 spans 15 amino acids. CDR3 in DNA: TGTGCCAGCAGCCGAGACAGGGGCATATACAATGAGCAGTTCTTC. Translation: CASSRDRGIYNEQFF.

The chain links TRBV5-1 to TRBJ1-2; D might be TRBD1 (6 bases). This CDR3 region has 13 residues. Between the trimmed V and J ends, which lost 4 bases and 7 bases, there was a span of 14 bases. Germline V gene lookup returns CDR1 SGHRS and CDR2 YFSETQ. The CDR3 protein is CASSDPGARGYTF. Written as DNA, the CDR3 is TGCGCCAGCAGCGATCCGGGGGCTCGTGGCTACACCTTC.

The chain carries TRBV27 and TRBJ2-7; TRBD2 matches 10 bases. This CDR3 has 15 amino acids. After removal of 2 bases from V and 5 bases from J, the junction contained 6 bases not matched to a gene. Germline CDR1 reads MNHEY; CDR2 reads SMNVEV (reference sequence). CDR3 sequence (DNA): TGTGCCAGCAGTTTACTACTAGCGGGATACCACGAGCAGTACTTC. Amino acids: CASSLLLAGYHEQYF.

The chain recombines TRBV28 with TRBJ1-3; D possibly corresponds to TRBD1 (5 bases). The length of the CDR3 is 15 residues. V was shortened by 7 bases and J by 3 bases, with 16 bases between the two germline ends. Germline-derived CDR1 and CDR2 are MDHEN and SYDVKM. As DNA, the CDR3 is TGTGCCAGCACCCCCGGGGGTTCCGTTGGAAACACCATATATTTT. This gives the protein CASTPGGSVGNTIYF.

As concerns this clone: The junction differs from germline at one of its ends, possibly a read error. Other DNA sequences within the sample encode an identical CDR3. This rearrangement joins TRBV6-1 to TRBJ2-2; D is possibly TRBD1 (6 bases). CDR3 length: 13 residues. Germline assignment: CDR1 MNHNS and CDR2 SASEGT. This CDR3 reads CASREGGTGELFF. The CDR3 DNA reads TGTGCCAGCAGGGAAGGGGGAACCGGGGAGCTGTTTTTT.

This clone occurred a few times. This sequence joins TRBV4-3 and TRBJ1-1; D remains unclear. The ends were cut back, 4 bases at V and 4 bases at J, with 19 bases in the middle. The CDR3 length is 16 residues. Looked up from germline, CDR1 is LGHNA and CDR2 is YSLEER. Written as DNA, the CDR3 is TGCGCCAGCAGCCGATCCCCGCAACAGTCTGGCACTGAAGCTTTCTTT. Its translation is CASSRSPQQSGTEAFF.

V is TRBV19 and J is TRBJ1-1; TRBD1 might be the D (6 bases). Deletions cut 9 bases from V and 7 bases from J, with 18 bases between. Germline assignment: CDR1 LNHDA and CDR2 SQIVND (reference sequence). The CDR3 is 13 amino acids. In DNA, the CDR3 is TGTGCCAGCCCCAACCCCAGGGGACGTGAAGCTTTCTTT. Residues: CASPNPRGREAFF. Drawing the rest from reference TRBV19 and TRBJ1-1, the complete variable domain is DGGITQSPKYLFRKEGQNVTLSCEQNLNHDAMYWYRQDPGQGLRLIYYSQIVNDFQKGDIAEGYSVSREKKESFPLTVTSAQKNPTAFYLCASPNPRGREAFFGQGTRLTVV.

V usage is TRBV25-1 and J usage is TRBJ2-5, with TRBD2 identical over 8 bases. Germline CDR1 is MGHDK and CDR2 is SYGVNS. The CDR3 has 16 residues. J lost 5 bases, V lost 1 base, and 9 bases had no gene match. The CDR3 nucleotides read TGTGCCAGCAGTGAATCGATTAGCGGGATTGTGGAGACCCAGTACTTC. Protein sequence: CASSESISGIVETQYF.

This clone was picked up one time. The chain joins TRBV11-3 to TRBJ2-7; 11 nucleotides line up with TRBD1. The CDR3 has 14 residues. The J segment lost 5 bases and the V segment lost 3 bases, leaving 3 bases of the junction unmatched. Germline V CDR1 and CDR2: SGHNT, YENEEA. This CDR3 reads CASSFGQGAHEQYF. In nucleotides, the CDR3 is TGTGCCAGCAGCTTTGGACAGGGGGCCCACGAGCAGTACTTC.

The V and J genes are TRBV7-9 and TRBJ2-5, with 10 bases aligning to TRBD2. The trim removed 5 bases at V and 2 bases at J, leaving 17 bases unmatched. Germline values: CDR1 SEHNR, CDR2 FQNEAQ (reference sequence). The CDR3 totals 19 residues. The CDR3 is CASSGRTSGKSSLQETQYF. The CDR3 nucleotides are TGTGCCAGCAGCGGACGGACTAGCGGAAAGTCCTCCCTTCAAGAGACCCAGTACTTC. Together with reference TRBV7-9 and TRBJ2-5, the CDR3 gives the full variable domain: DTGVSQNPRHKITKRGQNVTFRCDPISEHNRLYWYRQTLGQGPEFLTYFQNEAQLEKSRLLSDRFSAERPKGSFSTLEIQRTEQGDSAMYLCASSGRTSGKSSLQETQYFGPGTRLLVL.

The chain is built from TRBV4-2 and TRBJ1-1; D possibly corresponds to TRBD1 (6 bases). This CDR3 region has 13 residues. Germline-derived CDR1 and CDR2 are LGHNA and YNFKEQ. Trimming took off 6 bases at V and 7 bases at J, with 15 bases between the two ends. DNA for the CDR3: TGTGCCAGCAGACACACACAGGGCCTTGAAGCTTTCTTT. Its translation is CASRHTQGLEAFF.

The chain uses TRBV2 and TRBJ2-7; a weak D match, TRBD1 (6 bases). CDR3 length equals 13 residues. Germline assignment: CDR1 SNHLY and CDR2 FYNNEI. V was clipped by 7 bases and J by 7 bases, with 17 bases between them. As DNA, the CDR3 is TGTGCCAGCAACCGGGACACAGGTGGGGAGCAGTACTTC. This translates into CASNRDTGGEQYF.

Concerning this clone itself: This sample also contains other DNA sequences that code for the same CDR3. This chain links TRBV7-3 with TRBJ2-2; tentative D call: TRBD2 (5 bases). V lost 2 bases, J lost 0 bases, and 7 bases lay in between. In germline, CDR1 is SGHTA, CDR2 FQGTGA. The CDR3 totals 15 residues. DNA for the CDR3: TGTGCCAGCAGCTTACGCGGGTCGAACACCGGGGAGCTGTTTTTT. Translated: CASSLRGSNTGELFF.

This clone was detected only once. The V gene is TRBV11-2, the J gene TRBJ1-1; TRBD1 matches 9 bases. Losses at the gene ends were 5 bases for V and 4 bases for J; bases not matched to a gene: 11. Germline lookup yields CDR1 SGHAT and CDR2 FQNNGV. The CDR3 length is 16 residues. CDR3 region: CASSETTGGAGTEAFF. The CDR3 nucleotides are TGTGCCAGCAGCGAAACCACAGGGGGCGCCGGCACTGAAGCTTTCTTT.

V usage is TRBV5-1 and J usage is TRBJ1-4; 9 nucleotides align to TRBD1. CDR3 length: 14 residues. V gave up 1 base and J gave up 7 bases; unmatched junction bases: 2. Per the germline V gene, CDR1 is SGHRS and CDR2 is YFSETQ. Written as DNA, the CDR3 is TGCGCCAGCAGCTTGCGGACAGGGGCTGAAAAACTGTTTTTT. Translation gives CASSLRTGAEKLFF.

This chain connects TRBV7-3 to TRBJ2-2, with D uncertain. The CDR3 loop spans 14 amino acids. V was cut by 3 bases and J by 0 bases, with 5 bases left in between. From germline, CDR1 is SGHTA and CDR2 FQGTGA. Here the CDR3 reads CASSLFANTGELFF. CDR3 sequence (DNA): TGTGCCAGCAGCTTGTTTGCGAACACCGGGGAGCTGTTTTTT.

This clone appeared once. J is TRBJ2-1 and V is TRBV7-9; 7 nucleotides agree with TRBD2. Germline-derived CDR1 and CDR2 are SEHNR and FQNEAQ (reference sequence). This CDR3 contains 17 residues. The junction had 12 bases not matched to a gene; V was cut back by 2 bases and J by 5 bases. CDR3 amino acids: CASSLTGSTSDHNEQFF. In nucleotides, the CDR3 is TGTGCCAGCAGCTTAACGGGCAGCACTAGCGACCACAATGAGCAGTTCTTC.

The chain joins TRBV5-1 to TRBJ1-1; D perhaps matches TRBD1 (5 bases). The CDR3 totals 14 residues. V was clipped by 0 bases and J by 6 bases, with 12 bases between them. Looked up from germline, CDR1 is SGHRS and CDR2 is YFSETQ. The CDR3 DNA reads as TGCGCCAGCAGCTTGGTCGCAGGGCCCTCTGAAGCTTTCTTT. It yields the protein CASSLVAGPSEAFF.

The rearrangement joins TRBV7-9 to TRBJ1-1; D possibly corresponds to TRBD1 (5 bases). With 2 bases removed from V and 7 bases from J, the gap between germline ends came to 14 bases. Germline V gives CDR1 SEHNR, CDR2 FQNEAQ (reference sequence). CDR3 length: 14 amino acids. In DNA, the CDR3 is TGTGCCAGCAGCTTATACAGCACCCAGGGTGAAGCTTTCTTT. It specifies CASSLYSTQGEAFF.

A note on this clone: This specimen includes other DNA sequences encoding the same CDR3. The chain has TRBV29-1 and TRBJ2-5; D is perhaps TRBD2 (5 bases). Germline CDR1 reads SQVTM; CDR2 reads ANQGSEA. With 3 bases removed from V and 1 base from J, the gap between germline ends came to 6 bases. The CDR3 has 12 amino acids. Here the CDR3 DNA reads TGCAGCGTTGAGGAGGCCCAAGAGACCCAGTACTTC. Protein sequence: CSVEEAQETQYF.

This chain uses TRBV29-1 with TRBJ2-1; 10 bases match TRBD1. This CDR3 is 14 amino acids long. Germline V CDR1 and CDR2: SQVTM, ANQGSEA. V was clipped by 4 bases and J by 7 bases; unmatched bases: 7. CDR3 region: CSVARDRGRNEQFF. CDR3 DNA sequence: TGCAGCGTTGCGAGGGACAGGGGAAGGAATGAGCAGTTCTTC.

The chain combines TRBV4-1 with TRBJ2-7; perhaps TRBD1 as D (7 bases). This CDR3 spans 14 amino acids. The germline CDR1 and CDR2 sequences are MGHRA and YSYEKL. Between the trimmed V and J ends, which lost 0 bases and 2 bases, there was a span of 8 bases. CDR3 amino acids: CASSQDRGAYEQYF. In nucleotides, the CDR3 is TGCGCCAGCAGCCAAGACAGGGGGGCCTACGAGCAGTACTTC.